This paragraph reports one T cell receptor (beta chain). Its antigen is not identified. A J-beta primer mix and a sample-barcoded 5' primer were used in a second PCR of about 7 to 12 cycles. Samples each returned at least 3 million CDR3-containing paired-end reads. TCRdb redid the calling of the 5' RACE reads with MiXCR, one entry per CDR3 protein. The data contain about a million distinct CDR3 sequences, roughly 50% of them seen just once; the ten biggest clones take up under 15%. They isolated at least 7 million PBMCs from each sample. The source of the sample is a study of blood T cells in healthy people across ages. Whole-study findings and limits: Donor CMV infection status was unknown, possibly confounding age-related changes in expanded clonotypes. As age increased, TCR beta diversity per million T cells fell in a roughly linear fashion.

Sequenced: blood. This clonotype was obtained from a young man in good health.

The CDR3 nucleotides are TGCAGTGCGGTTAGCGGGGGGGCAAATGAGCAGTTCTTC. This gives the protein CSAVSGGANEQFF. The chain combines TRBV20-1 with TRBJ2-1, with 11 bases aligning to TRBD2. Unmatched junction bases numbered 5, after V lost 6 bases and J lost 7 bases. The CDR3 spans 13 residues. Germline CDR1 DFQATT, CDR2 SNEGSKA (reference sequence).